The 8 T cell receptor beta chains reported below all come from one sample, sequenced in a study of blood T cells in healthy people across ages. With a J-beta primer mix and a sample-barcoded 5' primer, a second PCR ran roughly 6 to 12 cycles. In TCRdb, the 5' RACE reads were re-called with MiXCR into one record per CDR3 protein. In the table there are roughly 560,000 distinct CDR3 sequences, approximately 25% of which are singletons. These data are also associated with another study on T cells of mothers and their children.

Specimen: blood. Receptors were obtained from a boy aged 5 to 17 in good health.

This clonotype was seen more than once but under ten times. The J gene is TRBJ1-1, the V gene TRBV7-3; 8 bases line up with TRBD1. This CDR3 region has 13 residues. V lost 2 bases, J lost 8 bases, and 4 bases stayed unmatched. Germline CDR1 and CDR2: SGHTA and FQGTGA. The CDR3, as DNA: TGTGCCAGCAGCTTACTTTCAGGGGGCGAAGCTTTCTTT. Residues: CASSLLSGGEAFF.

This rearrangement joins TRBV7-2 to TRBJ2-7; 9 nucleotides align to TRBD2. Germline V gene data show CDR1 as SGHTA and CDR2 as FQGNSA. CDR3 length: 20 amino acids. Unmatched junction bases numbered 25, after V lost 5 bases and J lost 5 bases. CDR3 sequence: CASSLLGTSFGPPPVHEQYF. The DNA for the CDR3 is TGTGCCAGCAGCCTGCTGGGGACTAGCTTCGGCCCCCCACCAGTCCACGAGCAGTACTTC. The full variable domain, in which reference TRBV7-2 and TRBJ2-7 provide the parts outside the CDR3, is GAGVSQSPSNKVTEKGKDVELRCDPISGHTALYWYRQSLGQGLEFLIYFQGNSAPDKSGLPSDRFSAERTGGSVSTLTIQRTQQEDSAVYLCASSLLGTSFGPPPVHEQYFGPGTRLTVT.

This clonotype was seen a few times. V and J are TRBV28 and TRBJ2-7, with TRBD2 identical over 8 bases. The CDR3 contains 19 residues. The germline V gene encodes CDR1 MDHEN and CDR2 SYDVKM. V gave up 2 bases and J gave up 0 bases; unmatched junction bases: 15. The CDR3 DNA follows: TGTGCCAGCAGTTTACCCGGATTTCGGGGGACTAGTAGCTCCTACGAGCAGTACTTC. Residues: CASSLPGFRGTSSSYEQYF. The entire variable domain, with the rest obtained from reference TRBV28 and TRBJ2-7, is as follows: DVKVTQSSRYLVKRTGEKVFLECVQDMDHENMFWYRQDPGLGLRLIYFSYDVKMKEKGDIPEGYSVSREKKERFSLILESASTNQTSMYLCASSLPGFRGTSSSYEQYFGPGTRLTVT.

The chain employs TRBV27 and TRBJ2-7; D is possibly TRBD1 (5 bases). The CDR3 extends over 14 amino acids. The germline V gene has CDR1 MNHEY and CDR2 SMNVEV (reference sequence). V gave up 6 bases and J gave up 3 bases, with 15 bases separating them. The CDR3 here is CASSYQGVDYEQYF. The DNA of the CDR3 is TGTGCCAGCAGCTATCAAGGGGTTGACTACGAGCAGTACTTC.

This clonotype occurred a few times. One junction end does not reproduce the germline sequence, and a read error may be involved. As DNA, the CDR3 is TGTGCCAGCAGGCAAGGGACTTCCATCCCCCAAGAGACCCGGTACTTC. It encodes CASRQGTSIPQETRYF. The rearrangement uses TRBV6-6 and TRBJ2-5; perhaps TRBD2 as D (6 bases). The germline gives CDR1 MNHNY, CDR2 SVGAGI (reference sequence). The CDR3 has 16 residues.

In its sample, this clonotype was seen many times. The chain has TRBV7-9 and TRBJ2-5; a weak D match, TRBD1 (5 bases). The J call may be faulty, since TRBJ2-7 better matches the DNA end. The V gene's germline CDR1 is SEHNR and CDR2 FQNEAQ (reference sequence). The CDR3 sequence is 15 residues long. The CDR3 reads CASSPPFRVGYEQYF. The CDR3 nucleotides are TGTGCCAGCAGCCCGCCCTTCAGGGTTGGGTACGAGCAGTACTTC.

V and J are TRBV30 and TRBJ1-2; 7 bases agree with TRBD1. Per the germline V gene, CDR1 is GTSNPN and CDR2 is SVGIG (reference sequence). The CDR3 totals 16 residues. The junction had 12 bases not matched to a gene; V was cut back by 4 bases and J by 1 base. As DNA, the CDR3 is TGTGCCTGGACGAGACCAGGGGGATTCAGTAACTATGGCTACACCTTC. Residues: CAWTRPGGFSNYGYTF.

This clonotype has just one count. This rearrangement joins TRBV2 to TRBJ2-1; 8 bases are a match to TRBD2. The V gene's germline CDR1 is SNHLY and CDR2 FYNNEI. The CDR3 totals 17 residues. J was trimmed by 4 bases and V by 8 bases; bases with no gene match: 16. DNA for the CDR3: TGTGCCAGCCGCTGGGGGCTAGGGACTAGGGGTTACAATGAGCAGTTCTTC. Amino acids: CASRWGLGTRGYNEQFF.